Only one count was recorded for the clone carrying this T cell receptor (beta chain). Its antigen is as yet unknown. This record comes from a study of T cell responses to AZD1222 COVID-19 vaccine. The study, taken as a whole, reports: Variant regions that are unmutated are reportedly the target of nearly half of spike-specific TCRs.

Only in-frame clones appear in the TCRdb table, and some are missing; sequencing was by immunoSEQ multiplex PCR. The sample yields some 170,000 clones, 92% seen once. Per germline, CDR1 LNHNV and CDR2 YYDKDF (reference sequence). The CDR3 sequence is 12 residues long. With 2 bases removed from V and 8 bases from J, the gap between germline ends came to 9 bases. The J gene is TRBJ1-1, the V gene TRBV15; perhaps TRBD1 as D (5 bases). The sample in question was peripheral blood, obtained on day 0 of MenACWY control vaccination. The clonotype originates from an adult in good health. CDR3 residues: CATSRQGMEAFF. CDR3 DNA: TGTGCCACCAGCAGACAGGGAATGGAAGCTTTCTTT.